In its sample, the clone carrying this TCR beta chain was seen a few times. The antigen is unknown. This record belongs to a study of cytomegalovirus exposure and HLA in healthy donors. PCR was performed using 60 Vbeta and 13 Jbeta primers. Profiled with immunoSEQ multiplex PCR; TCRdb holds only in-frame clones, not every one. The data show about 60,000 clones, around 70% seen once. Study findings and constraints: Most TCR beta V segments were productive about 90% or about 30% of the time in an earlier analysis. Indistinguishable V segments such as TRBV6-2 and TRBV6-3 were excluded.

The V end was cut by 0 bases, the J end by 9 bases, with 7 bases between. Germline V gives CDR1 SGHNT, CDR2 YYREEE (reference sequence). The CDR3 sequence is 12 residues long. The sequence was obtained from a woman aged 55 to 70 in good health and CMV-seropositive. This sequence joins TRBV5-4 and TRBJ2-4, with D hard to call. Sequencing input: PBMCs. CDR3 residues: CASSLDGGIQYF. CDR3 nucleotides: TGTGCCAGCAGCTTGGATGGCGGCATTCAGTACTTC.